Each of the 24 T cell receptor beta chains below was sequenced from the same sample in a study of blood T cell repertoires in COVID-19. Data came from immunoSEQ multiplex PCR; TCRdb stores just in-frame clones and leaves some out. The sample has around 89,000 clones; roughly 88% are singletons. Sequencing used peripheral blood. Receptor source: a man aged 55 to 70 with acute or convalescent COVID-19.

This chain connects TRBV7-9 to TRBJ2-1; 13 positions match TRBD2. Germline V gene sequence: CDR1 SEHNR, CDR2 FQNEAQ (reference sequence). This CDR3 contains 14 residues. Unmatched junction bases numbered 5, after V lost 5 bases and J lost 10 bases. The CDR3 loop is CASSQTSGGKEQFF. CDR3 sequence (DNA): TGTGCCAGCAGCCAGACTAGCGGGGGGAAAGAGCAGTTCTTC.

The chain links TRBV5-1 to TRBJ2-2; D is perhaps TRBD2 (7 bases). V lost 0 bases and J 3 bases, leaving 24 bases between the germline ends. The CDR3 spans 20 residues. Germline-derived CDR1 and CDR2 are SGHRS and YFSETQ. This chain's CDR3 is CASSLVHLAGATRDTGELFF. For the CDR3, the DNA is TGCGCCAGCAGCTTGGTACATCTGGCGGGGGCAACTAGGGACACCGGGGAGCTGTTTTTT.

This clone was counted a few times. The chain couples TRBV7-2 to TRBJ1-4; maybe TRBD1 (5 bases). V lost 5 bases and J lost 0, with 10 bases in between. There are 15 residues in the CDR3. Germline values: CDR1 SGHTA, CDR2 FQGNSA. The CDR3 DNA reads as TGTGCCAGCAGCCCAGACAGTACAACTAATGAAAAACTGTTTTTT. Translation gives CASSPDSTTNEKLFF.

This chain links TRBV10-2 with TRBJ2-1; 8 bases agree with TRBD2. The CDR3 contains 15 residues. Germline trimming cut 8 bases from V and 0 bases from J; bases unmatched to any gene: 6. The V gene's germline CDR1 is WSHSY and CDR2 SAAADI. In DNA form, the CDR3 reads TGCGCCAGCGGAAAAAGCGGGGGCTCCTACAATGAGCAGTTCTTC. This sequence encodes CASGKSGGSYNEQFF.

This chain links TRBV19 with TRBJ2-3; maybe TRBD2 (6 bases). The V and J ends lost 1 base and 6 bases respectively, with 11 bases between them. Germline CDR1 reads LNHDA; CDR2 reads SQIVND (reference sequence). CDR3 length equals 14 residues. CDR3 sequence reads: CASSIGEAGDTQYF. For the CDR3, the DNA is TGTGCCAGTAGTATAGGGGAGGCCGGGGATACGCAGTATTTT.

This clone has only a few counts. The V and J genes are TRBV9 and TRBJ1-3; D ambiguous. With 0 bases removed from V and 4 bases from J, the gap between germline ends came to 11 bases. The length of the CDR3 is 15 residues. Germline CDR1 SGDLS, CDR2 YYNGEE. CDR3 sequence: CASSVDERPGNTIYF. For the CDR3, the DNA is TGTGCCAGCAGCGTAGATGAGCGGCCCGGAAACACCATATATTTT. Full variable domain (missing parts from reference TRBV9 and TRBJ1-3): DSGVTQTPKHLITATGQRVTLRCSPRSGDLSVYWYQQSLDQGLQFLIQYYNGEERAKGNILERFSAQQFPDLHSELNLSSLELGDSALYFCASSVDERPGNTIYFGEGSWLTVV.

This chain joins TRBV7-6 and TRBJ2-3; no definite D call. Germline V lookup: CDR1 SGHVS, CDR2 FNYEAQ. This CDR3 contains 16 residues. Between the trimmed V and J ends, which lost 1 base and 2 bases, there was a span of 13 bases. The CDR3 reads CASSLGGASHTDTQYF. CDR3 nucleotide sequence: TGTGCCAGCAGCTTAGGAGGCGCCAGCCACACAGATACGCAGTATTTT.

The CDR3 loop reads CASNLRPGAQGELFF. In DNA form, the CDR3 reads TGCGCCAGCAACCTTCGACCGGGAGCTCAAGGGGAGCTGTTTTTT. V usage is TRBV5-1 and J usage is TRBJ2-2; maybe TRBD2 (6 bases). The V gene lost 6 bases and the J gene lost 8 bases, with 20 bases spanning the gap. The V gene's germline CDR1 is SGHRS and CDR2 YFSETQ. CDR3 size: 15 residues.

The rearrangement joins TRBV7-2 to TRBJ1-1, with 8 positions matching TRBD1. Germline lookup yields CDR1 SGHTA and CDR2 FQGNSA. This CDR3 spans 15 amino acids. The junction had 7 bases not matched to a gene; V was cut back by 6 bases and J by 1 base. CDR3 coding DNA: TGTGCCAGCAGGCCCGCCGGGACAGGGAACACTGAAGCTTTCTTT. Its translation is CASRPAGTGNTEAFF.

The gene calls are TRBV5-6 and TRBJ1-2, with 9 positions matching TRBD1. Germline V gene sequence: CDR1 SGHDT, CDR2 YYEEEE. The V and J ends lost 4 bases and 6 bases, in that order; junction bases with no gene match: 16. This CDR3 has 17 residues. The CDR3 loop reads CASSPDRGLWENNGYTF. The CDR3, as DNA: TGTGCCAGCAGCCCGGACAGGGGCCTGTGGGAAAATAATGGCTACACCTTC.

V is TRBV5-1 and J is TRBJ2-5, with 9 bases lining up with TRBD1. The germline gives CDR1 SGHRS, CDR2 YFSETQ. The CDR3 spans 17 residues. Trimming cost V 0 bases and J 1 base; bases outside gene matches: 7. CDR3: CASSLGTGGFSQETQYF. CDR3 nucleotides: TGCGCCAGCAGCTTGGGTACAGGGGGCTTTTCCCAAGAGACCCAGTACTTC. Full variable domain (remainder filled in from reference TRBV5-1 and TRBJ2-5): KAGVTQTPRYLIKTRGQQVTLSCSPISGHRSVSWYQQTPGQGLQFLFEYFSETQRNKGNFPGRFSGRQFSNSRSEMNVSTLELGDSALYLCASSLGTGGFSQETQYFGPGTRLLVL.

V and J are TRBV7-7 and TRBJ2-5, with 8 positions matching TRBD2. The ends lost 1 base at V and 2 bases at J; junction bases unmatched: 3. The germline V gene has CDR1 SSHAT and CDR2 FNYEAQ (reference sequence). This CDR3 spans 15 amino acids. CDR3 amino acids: CASSLVTSGQETQYF. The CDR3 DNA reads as TGTGCCAGCAGCTTAGTCACTAGCGGACAAGAGACCCAGTACTTC.

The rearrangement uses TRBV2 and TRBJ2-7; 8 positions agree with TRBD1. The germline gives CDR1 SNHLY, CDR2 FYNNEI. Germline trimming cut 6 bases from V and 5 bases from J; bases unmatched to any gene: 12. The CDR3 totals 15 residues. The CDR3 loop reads CASSVDETGVNEQYF. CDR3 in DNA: TGTGCCAGCAGCGTTGATGAGACAGGGGTCAACGAGCAGTACTTC.

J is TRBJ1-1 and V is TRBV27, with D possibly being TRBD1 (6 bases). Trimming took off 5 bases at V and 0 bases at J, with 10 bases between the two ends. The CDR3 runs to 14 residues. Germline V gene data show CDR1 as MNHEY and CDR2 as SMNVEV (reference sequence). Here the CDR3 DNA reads TGTGCCAGCAGTGAGGACAGCATGAACACTGAAGCTTTCTTT. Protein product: CASSEDSMNTEAFF.

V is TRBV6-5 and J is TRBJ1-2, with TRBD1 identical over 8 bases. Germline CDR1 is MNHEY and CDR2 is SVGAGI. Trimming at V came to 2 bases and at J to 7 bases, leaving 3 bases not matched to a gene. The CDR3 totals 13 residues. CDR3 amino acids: CASSYSRGLGYTF. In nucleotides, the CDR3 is TGTGCCAGCAGTTACAGCAGGGGGCTTGGCTACACCTTC.

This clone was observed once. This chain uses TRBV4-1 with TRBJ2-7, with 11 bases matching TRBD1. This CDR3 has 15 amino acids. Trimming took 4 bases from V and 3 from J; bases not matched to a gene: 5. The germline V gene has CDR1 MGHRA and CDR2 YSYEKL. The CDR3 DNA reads TGCGCCAGCAGCCCTCCCGGGACAGGGGGCTACGAGCAGTACTTC. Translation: CASSPPGTGGYEQYF.

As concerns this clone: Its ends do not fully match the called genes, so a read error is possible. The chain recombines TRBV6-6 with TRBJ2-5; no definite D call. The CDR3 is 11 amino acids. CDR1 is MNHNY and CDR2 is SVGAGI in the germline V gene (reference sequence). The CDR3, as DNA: TGTGCCAGCAGTTCGCAAGAGGCCCAGTACTTC. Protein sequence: CASSSQEAQYF.

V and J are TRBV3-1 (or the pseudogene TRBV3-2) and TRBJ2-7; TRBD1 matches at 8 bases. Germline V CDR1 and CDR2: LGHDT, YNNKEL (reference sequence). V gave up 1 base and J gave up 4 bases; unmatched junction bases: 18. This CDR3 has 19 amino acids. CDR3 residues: CASSQAPTRTGTTLYEQYF. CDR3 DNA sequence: TGTGCCAGCAGCCAAGCCCCTACCAGGACAGGGACAACTTTGTACGAGCAGTACTTC.

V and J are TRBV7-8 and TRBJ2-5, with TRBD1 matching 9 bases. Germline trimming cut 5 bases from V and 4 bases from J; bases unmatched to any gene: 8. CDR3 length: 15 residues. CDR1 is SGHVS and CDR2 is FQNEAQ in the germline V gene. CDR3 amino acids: CASSLTGGAGETQYF. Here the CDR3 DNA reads TGTGCCAGCAGCCTCACAGGGGGCGCGGGAGAGACCCAGTACTTC.

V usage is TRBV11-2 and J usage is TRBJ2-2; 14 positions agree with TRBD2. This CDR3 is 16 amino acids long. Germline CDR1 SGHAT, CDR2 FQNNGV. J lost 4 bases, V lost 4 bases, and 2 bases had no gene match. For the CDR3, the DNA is TGTGCCAGCAGCTCGACTAGCGGGAGGGCCACCGGGGAGCTGTTTTTT. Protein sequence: CASSSTSGRATGELFF.

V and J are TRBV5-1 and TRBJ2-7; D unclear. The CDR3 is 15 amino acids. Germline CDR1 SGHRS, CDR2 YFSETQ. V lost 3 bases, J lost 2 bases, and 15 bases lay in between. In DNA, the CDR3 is TGCGCCAGCAGCTCAGTGGCCACAGACACCTACGAGCAGTACTTC. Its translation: CASSSVATDTYEQYF.

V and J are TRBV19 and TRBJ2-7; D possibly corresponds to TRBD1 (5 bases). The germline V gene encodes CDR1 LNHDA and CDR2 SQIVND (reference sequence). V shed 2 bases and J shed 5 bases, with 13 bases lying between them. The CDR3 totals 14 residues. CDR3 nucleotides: TGTGCCAGTAGTATAAACTCCAGGGTAGACGAGCAGTACTTC. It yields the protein CASSINSRVDEQYF.

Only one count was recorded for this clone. CDR3 residues: CASSLADRGVSGYTF. The CDR3 DNA follows: TGCGCCAGCAGCTTGGCCGACAGGGGGGTCTCTGGCTACACCTTC. The gene calls are TRBV5-1 and TRBJ1-2; 9 bases map to TRBD1. This CDR3 is built from 15 residues. CDR1 SGHRS and CDR2 YFSETQ come from the germline V gene. Losses at the gene ends were 0 bases for V and 7 bases for J; bases not matched to a gene: 7.

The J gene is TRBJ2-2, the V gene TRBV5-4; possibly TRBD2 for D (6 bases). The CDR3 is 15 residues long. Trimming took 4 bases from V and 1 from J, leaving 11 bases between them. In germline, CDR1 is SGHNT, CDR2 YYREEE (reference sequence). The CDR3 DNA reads TGTGCCAGCAGCCCAAGCGGGCGGAACACCGGGGAGCTGTTTTTT. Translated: CASSPSGRNTGELFF.